The sequence of this TCR beta chain was determined in a study of blood T cells in healthy people across ages. Study findings and constraints: The recorded TCR beta diversity per million T cells decreased in a roughly linear manner with age.

Points on this clonotype: Antigen: not known.

The use of a sample-barcoded 5' primer and a J-beta primer mix characterized a second PCR of about 6 to 11 cycles. TCRdb redid the calling of the 5' RACE reads with MiXCR, one entry per CDR3 protein. Here the sample spans 650,000 or so distinct CDR3 sequences, under 65% being singletons. The sequencing input was blood. The source is a woman of 80 years or more in good health.

The chain's CDR3 is CATSDPTSGGPTNEQFF. CDR3 in DNA: TGTGCCACCAGTGATCCGACTAGCGGGGGGCCCACCAATGAGCAGTTCTTC. The V call is TRBV24-1, the J call TRBJ2-1; 13 bases fit TRBD2. The CDR3 is made up of 17 amino acids. V lost 3 bases to trimming and J lost 6 bases; unmatched junction nucleotides: 7. The germline V gene encodes CDR1 KGHDR and CDR2 SFDVKD.